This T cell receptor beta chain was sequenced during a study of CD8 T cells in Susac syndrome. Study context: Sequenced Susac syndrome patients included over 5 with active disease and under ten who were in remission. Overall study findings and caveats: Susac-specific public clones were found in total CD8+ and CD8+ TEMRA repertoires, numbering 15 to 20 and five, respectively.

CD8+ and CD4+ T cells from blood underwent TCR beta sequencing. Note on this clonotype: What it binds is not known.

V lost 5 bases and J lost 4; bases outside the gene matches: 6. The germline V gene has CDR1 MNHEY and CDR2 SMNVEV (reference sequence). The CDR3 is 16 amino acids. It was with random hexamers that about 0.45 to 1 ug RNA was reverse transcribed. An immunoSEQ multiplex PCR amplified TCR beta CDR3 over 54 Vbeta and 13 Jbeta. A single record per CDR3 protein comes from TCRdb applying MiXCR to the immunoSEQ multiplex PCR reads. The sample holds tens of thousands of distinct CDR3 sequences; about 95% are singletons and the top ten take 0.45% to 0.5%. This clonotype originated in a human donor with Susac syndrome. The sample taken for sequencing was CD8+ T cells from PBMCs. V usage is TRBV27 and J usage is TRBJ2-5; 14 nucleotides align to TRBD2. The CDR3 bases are TGTGCCAGCAGTCCCGGGACTAGCGGGAGTTCAGAGACCCAGTACTTC. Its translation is CASSPGTSGSSETQYF.